What follows are 4 T cell receptor beta chains derived from one specimen sequenced in a study of blood T cell repertoires in COVID-19. Clones were read by immunoSEQ multiplex PCR, and TCRdb kept only the in-frame ones, dropping some. The data contain around 230,000 clones, approximately 90% of them singletons. Sequences were obtained from peripheral blood. These TCRs come from a man aged 60 to 75 who had recovered from COVID-19.

V is TRBV27 and J is TRBJ2-7, with a possible D match to TRBD1 (5 bases). V gave up 4 bases and J gave up 1 base, with 11 bases separating them. Germline V gives CDR1 MNHEY, CDR2 SMNVEV (reference sequence). The CDR3 has 14 residues. The CDR3 protein is CASSSRVASYEQYF. The CDR3 DNA sequence: TGTGCCAGCAGTTCCAGGGTCGCGTCCTACGAGCAGTACTTC.

This chain connects TRBV6-5 to TRBJ1-2; D gene ambiguous. Looked up from germline, CDR1 is MNHEY and CDR2 is SVGAGI. V was pared by 4 bases and J by 7 bases, with 10 bases between. CDR3 size: 12 residues. The CDR3: CASSLSFGGYTF. CDR3 coding DNA: TGTGCCAGCAGTTTATCTTTCGGTGGCTACACCTTC.

This sequence joins TRBV11-3 and TRBJ2-5; D gene unclear. This CDR3 has 15 amino acids. Trimming took 1 base from V and 2 from J, leaving 11 bases between them. Germline CDR1 is SGHNT and CDR2 is YENEEA. This CDR3 reads CASSLGSGRQETQYF. CDR3 nucleotides: TGTGCCAGCAGCTTAGGGTCCGGTAGACAAGAGACCCAGTACTTC. Together with reference TRBV11-3 and TRBJ2-5, the CDR3 gives the full variable domain: EAGVVQSPRYKIIEKKQPVAFWCNPISGHNTLYWYLQNLGQGPELLIRYENEEAVDDSQLPKDRFSAERLKGVDSTLKIQPAELGDSAVYLCASSLGSGRQETQYFGPGTRLLVL.

The chain recombines TRBV5-1 with TRBJ2-3, with 9 bases aligning to TRBD2. Germline V CDR1 and CDR2: SGHRS, YFSETQ. The CDR3 is made up of 16 amino acids. J gave up 8 bases and V 4 bases, and 14 bases lay outside the gene matches. CDR3 residues: CASSPGLRGGAPTQYF. CDR3 nucleotides: TGCGCCAGCAGCCCCGGGCTGCGCGGGGGGGCCCCTACGCAGTATTTT. The full variable domain, its missing parts supplied by reference TRBV5-1 and TRBJ2-3, is KAGVTQTPRYLIKTRGQQVTLSCSPISGHRSVSWYQQTPGQGLQFLFEYFSETQRNKGNFPGRFSGRQFSNSRSEMNVSTLELGDSALYLCASSPGLRGGAPTQYFGPGTRLTVL.